Listed below are T cell receptor beta chains from one sample, sequenced in a study of T-cell reconstitution after alpha-beta-depleted transplantation in children. In TCRdb, the PCR reads were re-called with MiXCR into one record per CDR3 protein. The table has about 420,000 distinct CDR3 sequences, around 15% seen once. Sequenced here: PBMCs, mostly from graft donor cells, sampled 360 days after TCRalphabeta/CD19-depleted stem cell transplant. These receptors came from a boy in the first two years of life who had a stem cell transplant for Wiskott-Aldrich syndrome, so the T cells may come from the graft donor. Each CDR3 is given with its conserved first and last residue. D genes are given only for firm matches. The size entry is marked missing in some rows and otherwise reads once, few, many or a size class.

D: TRBD1; length: 12; size: few; J: TRBJ1-1; V: TRBV7-6; DNA: TGTGCCAGCAGCTTAGGGACAGGGGAAGCTTTCTTT; CDR3: CASSLGTGEAFF
D: TRBD2; length: 15; size: few; J: TRBJ2-1; V: TRBV4-3; DNA: TGCGCCAGCAGCCGACTGGGGGGGGGCTACAATGAGCAGTTCTTC; CDR3: CASSRLGGGYNEQFF
D: TRBD1; length: 16; size: few; J: TRBJ2-7; V: TRBV4-3; DNA: TGCGCCAGCAGCCAGAACGCTCCCGGGACAGGTGGGAAGCAGTACTTC; CDR3: CASSQNAPGTGGKQYF
D: NA; length: 12; size: many; J: TRBJ2-4; V: TRBV20-1; DNA: TGCAGTGCCAGGACTAGTCTAGGGGGCCTTTACTTC; CDR3: CSARTSLGGLYF
D: TRBD2; length: 16; size: few; J: TRBJ2-1; V: TRBV2; DNA: TGTGCCAGCAGAAGTGCTTCCGGGGGGACCTACAATGAGCAGTTCTTC; CDR3: CASRSASGGTYNEQFF
D: TRBD2; length: 17; size: NA; J: TRBJ2-1; V: TRBV7-2; DNA: TGTGCCAGCAGCTTAGCTGTACTAGCGGGAGTTGGCGATGAGCAGTTCTTC; CDR3: CASSLAVLAGVGDEQFF
D: NA; length: 15; size: NA; J: TRBJ2-7; V: TRBV12-5; DNA: TGTGCTAGTGGTTTGAACAACAGGGAACCCTACGAGCAGTACTTC; CDR3: CASGLNNREPYEQYF
D: NA; length: 11; size: NA; J: TRBJ2-3; V: TRBV30; DNA: TGTGCCTGGGGCAAATCAGATACGCAGTATTTT; CDR3: CAWGKSDTQYF
D: NA; length: 15; size: NA; J: TRBJ2-7; V: TRBV29-1; DNA: TGCAGCGTCGTGGGGACGGAGGACTCCTTCCACGAGCAGTACTTC; CDR3: CSVVGTEDSFHEQYF
D: TRBD2; length: 15; size: many; J: TRBJ2-7; V: TRBV5-1; DNA: TGCGCCAGCTCGAGGGGCGGGACTAGTCGCTTCGAGCAGTACTTC; CDR3: CASSRGGTSRFEQYF
D: NA; length: 14; size: NA; J: TRBJ2-7; V: TRBV18; DNA: TGTGCCAGCTCACGGGGATCAAGCCTTTACGAGCAGTACTTC; CDR3: CASSRGSSLYEQYF
D: NA; length: 15; size: few; J: TRBJ2-2; V: TRBV2; DNA: TGTGCCAGCAGTCCTCAGGGACCTCTCGGCGGGGAGCTGTTTTTT; CDR3: CASSPQGPLGGELFF
D: TRBD2; length: 17; size: few; J: TRBJ2-3; V: TRBV12-3/TRBV12-4; DNA: TGTGCCAGCAGTTTAGGCCTACTAGCGGCCTACACAGATACGCAGTATTTT; CDR3: CASSLGLLAAYTDTQYF
D: NA; length: 20; size: few; J: TRBJ2-1; V: TRBV13; DNA: TGTGCCAGCAGCTTACAGAACCAGGCCACCTTAGCGGCCAGCTGGAATGAGCAGTTCTTC; CDR3: CASSLQNQATLAASWNEQFF
D: NA; length: 12; size: NA; J: TRBJ2-7; V: TRBV12-3/TRBV12-4; DNA: TGTGCCAGCAGTTTTTGGGTAAACGAGCAGTACTTC; CDR3: CASSFWVNEQYF
D: TRBD1; length: 17; size: few; J: TRBJ2-4; V: TRBV7-2; DNA: TGTGCCAGCAGTAGCCGGGACAGTCCCTTAGCCAAAAACATTCAGTACTTC; CDR3: CASSSRDSPLAKNIQYF
D: TRBD1; length: 17; size: NA; J: TRBJ1-1; V: TRBV7-8; DNA: TGTGCCAGCAGCTTTCCGACAGGGAATAATAGGGACACTGAAGCTTTCTTT; CDR3: CASSFPTGNNRDTEAFF
D: NA; length: 12; size: few; J: TRBJ1-1; V: TRBV29-1; DNA: TGCAGCGTAGATGGGGCAAACACTGAAGCTTTCTTT; CDR3: CSVDGANTEAFF
D: TRBD1; length: 16; size: NA; J: TRBJ2-2; V: TRBV5-1; DNA: TGCGCCAGCAGCCGCTACAGGGGCCGGGACACCGGGGAGCTGTTTTTT; CDR3: CASSRYRGRDTGELFF
D: NA; length: 16; size: NA; J: TRBJ2-7; V: TRBV7-6; DNA: TGTGCCAGCAGCTTAGCGGCGGGCAGCTACTCCTACGAGCAGTACTTC; CDR3: CASSLAAGSYSYEQYF
D: NA; length: 16; size: few; J: TRBJ2-7; V: TRBV14; DNA: TGTGCCAGCAGCCAATCCCCGGGACTGAGAACCTACGAGCAGTACTTC; CDR3: CASSQSPGLRTYEQYF
D: NA; length: 16; size: NA; J: TRBJ2-7; V: TRBV7-9; DNA: TGTGCCAGCAGCTTATACACTGGAATTTACTCCTACGAGCAGTACTTC; CDR3: CASSLYTGIYSYEQYF
D: NA; length: 15; size: few; J: TRBJ2-3; V: TRBV20-1; DNA: TGCAGTGCTAGAGATTTTAACGGGGGCCCAGATACGCAGTATTTT; CDR3: CSARDFNGGPDTQYF
D: NA; length: 16; size: NA; J: TRBJ2-3; V: TRBV20-1; DNA: TGCAGTGCTAGAGGGGCTAGAATCATTAGCACAGATACGCAGTATTTT; CDR3: CSARGARIISTDTQYF
D: TRBD2; length: 14; size: few; J: TRBJ2-3; V: TRBV10-3; DNA: TGTGCCATCAGTGGGACTAGCCGCACAGATACGCAGTATTTT; CDR3: CAISGTSRTDTQYF
D: NA; length: 15; size: many; J: TRBJ2-1; V: TRBV5-1; DNA: TGCGCCAGCAGCGCTCCTACTGACTACTACAATGAGCAGTTCTTC; CDR3: CASSAPTDYYNEQFF
D: NA; length: 15; size: few; J: TRBJ1-3; V: TRBV6-5; DNA: TGTGCCAGCAGTTGGACCCAGGGGTCTGGAAACACCATATATTTT; CDR3: CASSWTQGSGNTIYF
D: NA; length: 11; size: NA; J: TRBJ1-4; V: TRBV30; DNA: TGTGCCTGGAGTAGGGTCGAAAAACTGTTTTTT; CDR3: CAWSRVEKLFF
D: TRBD2; length: 18; size: few; J: TRBJ2-1; V: TRBV6-2/TRBV6-3; DNA: TGTGCCAGCAGTTACGGGGGTATCGGGACTAAGACCTACAATGAGCAGTTCTTC; CDR3: CASSYGGIGTKTYNEQFF
D: NA; length: 14; size: few; J: TRBJ1-1; V: TRBV11-3; DNA: TGTGCCAGCAGCTTTGGGGGGTCAGGGACTGAAGCTTTCTTT; CDR3: CASSFGGSGTEAFF
D: NA; length: 11; size: NA; J: TRBJ2-3; V: TRBV7-9; DNA: TGTGCCAGCAGCCCACGGTATACGCAGTATTTT; CDR3: CASSPRYTQYF
D: NA; length: 13; size: NA; J: TRBJ2-3; V: TRBV29-1; DNA: TGCAGCGTTGCGTCTAAGGGGGTCGATACGCAGTATTTT; CDR3: CSVASKGVDTQYF
D: TRBD1; length: 14; size: NA; J: TRBJ2-1; V: TRBV19; DNA: TGTGCCAGTAGTATAGTCGGCAGGGGGCTTGAGCAGTTCTTC; CDR3: CASSIVGRGLEQFF
D: TRBD2; length: 23; size: NA; J: TRBJ2-1; V: TRBV20-1; DNA: TGCAGTGCTAGAGCTCTACGACTAGCGGGGGGCATTAAGTGGGTCAGCTCCTACAATGAGCAGTTCTTC; CDR3: CSARALRLAGGIKWVSSYNEQFF
D: TRBD2; length: 15; size: few; J: TRBJ2-3; V: TRBV7-9; DNA: TGTGCCAGCAGCCCCGTAGCGGGAGGGCCTGATACGCAGTATTTT; CDR3: CASSPVAGGPDTQYF
D: TRBD1; length: 14; size: few; J: TRBJ1-2; V: TRBV12-3/TRBV12-4; DNA: TGTGCCAGCAGGCCAACAGGGGTTCGCTATGGCTACACCTTC; CDR3: CASRPTGVRYGYTF
D: NA; length: 18; size: NA; J: TRBJ2-1; V: TRBV11-1; DNA: TGTGCCAGCAGCATTAAATACGGGACACCGAAGCACTACAATGAGCAGTTCTTC; CDR3: CASSIKYGTPKHYNEQFF
D: TRBD2; length: 16; size: NA; J: TRBJ2-7; V: TRBV20-1; DNA: TGCAGTGCCGCGACCTTACTAGCGGGGGCGTTGTACGAGCAGTACTTC; CDR3: CSAATLLAGALYEQYF
D: TRBD2; length: 17; size: NA; J: TRBJ2-1; V: TRBV4-1; DNA: TGCGCCAGCAGCCGTTCTAGCGGGAGGAGCTCCTACAATGAGCAGTTCTTC; CDR3: CASSRSSGRSSYNEQFF
D: NA; length: 14; size: NA; J: TRBJ2-5; V: TRBV6-5; DNA: TGTGCCAGCAGTTACTCGGTCCTAGGAGAGACCCAGTACTTC; CDR3: CASSYSVLGETQYF
D: NA; length: 13; size: few; J: TRBJ2-5; V: TRBV29-1; DNA: TGCAGCGGTCGACAGGAGGAGGAAGAGACCCAGTACTTC; CDR3: CSGRQEEEETQYF
D: NA; length: 15; size: few; J: TRBJ1-5; V: TRBV12-3/TRBV12-4; DNA: TGTGCCAGCAGTTTAAGGACAGCTAGCAATCAGCCCCAGCATTTT; CDR3: CASSLRTASNQPQHF
D: TRBD2; length: 16; size: NA; J: TRBJ2-1; V: TRBV12-3/TRBV12-4; DNA: TGTGCCAGCACCCCACTAGCGCCGATCACCTACAATGAGCAGTTCTTC; CDR3: CASTPLAPITYNEQFF